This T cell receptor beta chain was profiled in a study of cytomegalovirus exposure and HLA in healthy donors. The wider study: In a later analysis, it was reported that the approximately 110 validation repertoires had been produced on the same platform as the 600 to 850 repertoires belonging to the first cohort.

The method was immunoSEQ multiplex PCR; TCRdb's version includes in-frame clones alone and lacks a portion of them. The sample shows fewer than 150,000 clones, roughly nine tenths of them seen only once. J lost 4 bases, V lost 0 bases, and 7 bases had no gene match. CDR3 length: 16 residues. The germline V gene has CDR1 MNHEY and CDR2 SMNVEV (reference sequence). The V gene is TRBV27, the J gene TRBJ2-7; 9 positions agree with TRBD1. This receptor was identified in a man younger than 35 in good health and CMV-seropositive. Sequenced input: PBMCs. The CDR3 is CASSLSKGTGWYEQYF. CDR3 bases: TGTGCCAGCAGTTTATCTAAAGGGACAGGGTGGTACGAGCAGTACTTC.